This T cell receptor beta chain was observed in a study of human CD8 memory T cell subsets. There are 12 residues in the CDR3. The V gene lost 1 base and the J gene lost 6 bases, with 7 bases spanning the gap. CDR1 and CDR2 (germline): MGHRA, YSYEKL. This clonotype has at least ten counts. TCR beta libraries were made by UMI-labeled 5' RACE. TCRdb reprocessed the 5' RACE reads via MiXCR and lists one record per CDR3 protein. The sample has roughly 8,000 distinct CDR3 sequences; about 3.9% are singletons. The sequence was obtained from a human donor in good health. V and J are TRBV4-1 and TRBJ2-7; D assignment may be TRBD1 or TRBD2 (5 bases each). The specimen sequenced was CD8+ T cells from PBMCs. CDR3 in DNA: TGCGCCAGCAGCCAAGGAGGGGTCGAGCAGTACTTC. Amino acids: CASSQGGVEQYF.